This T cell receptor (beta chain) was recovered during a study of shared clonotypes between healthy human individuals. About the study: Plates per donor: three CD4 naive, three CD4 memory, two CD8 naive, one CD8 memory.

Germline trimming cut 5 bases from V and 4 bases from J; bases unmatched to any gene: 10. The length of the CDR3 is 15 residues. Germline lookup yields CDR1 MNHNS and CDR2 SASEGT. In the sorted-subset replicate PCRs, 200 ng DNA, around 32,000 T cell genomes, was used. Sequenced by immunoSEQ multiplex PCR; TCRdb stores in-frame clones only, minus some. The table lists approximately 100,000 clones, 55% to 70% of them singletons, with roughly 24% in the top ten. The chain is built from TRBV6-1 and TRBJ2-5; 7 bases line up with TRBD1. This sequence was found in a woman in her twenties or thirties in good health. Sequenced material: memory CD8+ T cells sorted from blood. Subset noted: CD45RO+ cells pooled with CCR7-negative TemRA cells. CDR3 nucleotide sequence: TGTGCCAGCAGTAGCCGGCAGGGGGTAGGAGAGACCCAGTACTTC. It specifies CASSSRQGVGETQYF.